In this sample, the clone carrying this TCR beta chain turned up once. The data stem from a study of Ad26.COV2.S vaccination and SARS-CoV-2 variants. Using immunoSEQ multiplex PCR, the repertoire was profiled, and TCRdb retains in-frame clones only, with some absent. The data contain about 390,000 clones, less than 90% of them singletons. Germline V gives CDR1 DFQATT, CDR2 SNEGSKA (reference sequence). The CDR3 runs to 11 residues. Trimming cost V 5 bases and J 8 bases, with 12 bases left between them. This sample's treatment: 15 to 20 received Ad26.COV2.S at low or high dose, single or two shots; several received placebo; per-sample allocation not given. Sampling occurred on day 63 after the first vaccine or placebo injection.

The J gene is TRBJ1-1, the V gene TRBV20-1, with D maybe TRBD1 (5 bases). Material: peripheral blood, obtained in a trial of Ad26.COV2.S vaccine versus placebo. The receptor comes from a person aged 18 to 65 who received the Ad26.COV2.S COVID-19 vaccine or a placebo. The CDR3 loop is CSAGGTQEAFF. Here the CDR3 DNA reads TGCAGTGCTGGGGGGACTCAGGAAGCTTTCTTT.